This T cell receptor beta chain was recorded in a study of neurological immune-mediated disorders. Findings of the study overall: No expanded-clone CDR3 amino acid sequence recurred across subjects, suggesting private TCR-beta repertoires. Multiple sclerosis was found to have the least TCR clonal expansion, below healthy controls, and HTLV-1-associated myelopathy the most.

This clonotype was found many times. The antigen remains undetermined. With 10-nucleotide random UMIs included, cDNA was synthesized by 5'RACE. TCRdb fed the 5' RACE reads into MiXCR, producing one record per CDR3 protein. The table lists 25,000 to 35,000 distinct CDR3 sequences, approximately 16% of them singletons. This CDR3 region has 16 residues. V lost 5 bases, J lost 0 bases, and 11 bases lay in between. Germline CDR1 SGHTA, CDR2 FQGNSA. Time point given: technical triplicate 3. Sorted libraries drew on around 1 million CD4+ or CD8+ T cells. The source material was CD4+ T cells from blood. The V call is TRBV7-2, the J call TRBJ2-6; D is uncertain. The TCR originated in a female donor with HTLV-1-associated myelopathy (HAM/TSP). CDR3 sequence (DNA): TGTGCCAGCAGCAGGAAAAGGTTCTCTGGGGCCAACGTCCTGACTTTC. This encodes CASSRKRFSGANVLTF.